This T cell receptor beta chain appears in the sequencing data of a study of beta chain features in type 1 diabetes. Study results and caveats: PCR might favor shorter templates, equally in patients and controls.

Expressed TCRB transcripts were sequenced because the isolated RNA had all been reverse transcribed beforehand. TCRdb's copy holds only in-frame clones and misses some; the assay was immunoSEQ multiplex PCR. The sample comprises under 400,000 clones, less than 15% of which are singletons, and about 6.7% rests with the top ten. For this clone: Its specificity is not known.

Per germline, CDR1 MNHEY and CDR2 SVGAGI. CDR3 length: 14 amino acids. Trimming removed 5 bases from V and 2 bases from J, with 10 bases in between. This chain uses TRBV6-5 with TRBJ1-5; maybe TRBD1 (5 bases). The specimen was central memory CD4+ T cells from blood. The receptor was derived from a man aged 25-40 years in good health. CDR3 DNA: TGTGCCAGCAGTCGGTGGGGCGGCAATCAGCCCCAGCATTTT. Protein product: CASSRWGGNQPQHF.